This T cell receptor beta chain was profiled in a study of a mutant IDH1 vaccine in newly diagnosed glioma. Findings and limits, study-wide: Immune responses arising from the vaccine appeared in 80% to 95% of patients.

With respect to this clone: Its antigen is still unknown.

Data came from immunoSEQ multiplex PCR; TCRdb stores just in-frame clones and leaves some out. The profile shows tens of thousands of clones, over 75% of them singletons. The CDR3 is 15 amino acids. Trimming pared 1 base from V and 2 bases from J, leaving 9 bases between. The germline gives CDR1 MGHRA, CDR2 YSYEKL. The time point was: week 47, end of study. What each vaccine dose contained was 300 ug of mutant IDH1 20-mer peptide, accompanied by topical imiquimod. Scheduled for weeks 1, 3, 5, 7, 11, 15, 19 and 23, eight vaccinations were given to patients. V usage is TRBV4-1 and J usage is TRBJ1-5; no reliable D call. The sequencing here drew on PBMCs, taken from a glioma patient whose treatment included an IDH1 peptide vaccine. This sequence was found in a woman aged 40 to 55 with glioma. Some clones in this sample may be carry-over from other donors' samples. The CDR3: CASSQGAWGNQPQHF. CDR3 in DNA: TGCGCCAGCAGCCAAGGGGCATGGGGCAATCAGCCCCAGCATTTT.